This T cell receptor beta chain originates from a study of early T cells in non-severe SARS-CoV-2 infection. Study overall: Chains from this unsorted whole-blood bulk RNA could not be paired.

This clonotype occurred many times. No antigen is known for it. Attachment of unique molecular identifiers was made to individual cDNA molecules. TCRdb redid the calling of the 5' RACE reads with MiXCR, one entry per CDR3 protein. The profile covers some 39,000 distinct CDR3 sequences, with under 9.5% appearing a single time and roughly 8% taken by the ten largest. Broader study findings: VDJdb matching favored anti-spike CD8 responses, missing private and CD4 specificities.

There are 11 residues in the CDR3. The germline CDR1 and CDR2 sequences are LGHNT and FRNRAP. V was shortened by 5 bases and J by 6 bases, with 6 bases between the two germline ends. Sequencing was performed on whole blood. The J gene is TRBJ2-3, the V gene TRBV12-5; no definite D call. The TCR comes from an adult who was a healthcare worker with PCR-confirmed SARS-CoV-2 infection or an uninfected control (not recorded which). CDR3 bases: TGTGCTAGTGGTCTAGTGGATACGCAGTATTTT. Protein: CASGLVDTQYF.